This TCR beta chain emerged from a study of cytomegalovirus exposure and HLA in healthy donors. Study-level background: Unique TCRs numbering around 85 million, obtained from HLA-typed donors, made up an early data release.

Broader study findings: In vitro assays verified that a few CMV-associated chains recognized CMV antigens specifically.

V was clipped by 6 bases and J by 2 bases, with 13 bases between them. The length of the CDR3 is 14 residues. Germline V gene lookup returns CDR1 MNHEY and CDR2 SVGAGI. As for this clone: Antigen specificity is unknown.

Use of 60 Vbeta and 13 Jbeta primers characterized the PCR. Only in-frame clones appear in the TCRdb table, and some are missing; sequencing was by immunoSEQ multiplex PCR. The repertoire holds about 73,000 clones, with 75% as singletons. This chain joins TRBV6-5 and TRBJ1-2; D uncertain. Sequencing was carried out using PBMCs. The source of this sequence is a man aged 70 or older in good health and CMV-seronegative. CDR3 residues: CASSLDAGNYGYTF. DNA of the CDR3: TGTGCCAGCAGCTTGGACGCGGGGAACTATGGCTACACCTTC.